This TCR beta chain was sequenced during a study of blood T cell repertoires in COVID-19. V lost 0 bases, J lost 1 base, and 11 bases lay in between. The germline gives CDR1 LNHDA, CDR2 SQIVND (reference sequence). The length of the CDR3 is 16 residues. The repertoire was sequenced with immunoSEQ multiplex PCR; TCRdb's copy has only in-frame clones and lacks some. The data show 55,000 or so clones, around 87% seen once. This TCR came from a man aged 60 to 69 with active or convalescent COVID-19. The sample consisted of peripheral blood. V and J are TRBV19 and TRBJ2-3, with a possible D match to TRBD1 (6 bases). The CDR3 region has the DNA TGTGCCAGTAGTATAGATCATGCAGGGGGCACAGATACGCAGTATTTT. This gives the protein CASSIDHAGGTDTQYF.